Here is one TCR beta chain with its context. The entry originates in a study of blood T cells in healthy people across ages. The V end was cut by 5 bases, the J end by 3 bases, with 14 bases between. The CDR3 spans 14 residues. The germline CDR1 and CDR2 sequences are SGHAT and FQNNGV. Primed by a sample-barcoded 5' primer and a J-beta primer mix, a second PCR proceeded for about 6 to 12 cycles. TCRdb ran MiXCR on the 5' RACE reads and lists one entry per CDR3 protein. The sample yields approximately 1,700,000 distinct CDR3 sequences, around 40% seen once. This TCR came from a human donor in good health. The chain combines TRBV11-2 with TRBJ2-7; D remains ambiguous. Sequencing was carried out using blood. The CDR3 DNA reads TGTGCCAGCAGCCCCAAATCGACCTTCTACGAGCAGTACTTC. It translates to CASSPKSTFYEQYF. Full variable domain (rest looked up from reference TRBV11-2 and TRBJ2-7): EAGVAQSPRYKIIEKRQSVAFWCNPISGHATLYWYQQILGQGPKLLIQFQNNGVVDDSQLPKDRFSAERLKGVDSTLKIQPAKLEDSAVYLCASSPKSTFYEQYFGPGTRLTVT.